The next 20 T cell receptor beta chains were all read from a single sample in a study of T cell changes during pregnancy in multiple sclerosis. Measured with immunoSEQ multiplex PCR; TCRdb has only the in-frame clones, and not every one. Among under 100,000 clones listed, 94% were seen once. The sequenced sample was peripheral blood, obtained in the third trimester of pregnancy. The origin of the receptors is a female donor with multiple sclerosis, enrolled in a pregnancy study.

The CDR3 reads CASSGGSSYNEQFF. The CDR3 DNA reads TGTGCCAGCAGCGGGGGGAGCTCCTACAATGAGCAGTTCTTC. V gene TRBV6-6 combines with J gene TRBJ2-1; 7 bases map to TRBD2. From germline, CDR1 is MNHNY and CDR2 SVGAGI (reference sequence). The CDR3 spans 14 residues. V shed 6 bases, J shed 0 bases, and the junction held 2 bases outside the gene matches.

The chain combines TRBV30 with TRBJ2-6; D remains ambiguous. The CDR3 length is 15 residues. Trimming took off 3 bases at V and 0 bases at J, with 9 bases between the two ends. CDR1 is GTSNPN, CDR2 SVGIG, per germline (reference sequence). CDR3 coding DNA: TGTGCCTGGAGAACGACGGGCTCTGGGGCCAACGTCCTGACTTTC. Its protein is CAWRTTGSGANVLTF.

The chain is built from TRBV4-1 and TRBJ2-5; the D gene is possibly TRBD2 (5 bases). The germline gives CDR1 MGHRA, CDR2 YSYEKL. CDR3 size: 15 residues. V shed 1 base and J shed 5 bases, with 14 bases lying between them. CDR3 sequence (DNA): TGCGCCAGCAGCCAAGTTGGACTCAGAGGGGAGACCCAGTACTTC. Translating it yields CASSQVGLRGETQYF.

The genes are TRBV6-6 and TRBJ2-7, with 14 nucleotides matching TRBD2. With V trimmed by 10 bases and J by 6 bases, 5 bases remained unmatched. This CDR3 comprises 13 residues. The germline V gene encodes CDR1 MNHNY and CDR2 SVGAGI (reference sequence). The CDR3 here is CATRGTSGGEQYF. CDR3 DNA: TGTGCCACCCGAGGGACTAGCGGGGGCGAGCAGTACTTC.

The CDR3 loop is CSASGQGEIEEKLFF. The DNA of the CDR3 is TGCAGCGCCTCGGGACAGGGGGAAATCGAGGAAAAACTGTTTTTT. The rearrangement uses TRBV29-1 and TRBJ1-4, with 11 bases lining up with TRBD1. The CDR3 contains 15 residues. V trimming: 7 bases; J trimming: 8 bases; junction bases outside the gene matches: 12. Germline loops: CDR1 SQVTM, CDR2 ANQGSEA. The entire variable domain, with the rest obtained from reference TRBV29-1 and TRBJ1-4, is as follows: SAVISQKPSRDICQRGTSLTIQCQVDSQVTMMFWYRQQPGQSLTLIATANQGSEATYESGFVIDKFPISRPNLTFSTLTVSNMSPEDSSIYLCSASGQGEIEEKLFFGSGTQLSVL.

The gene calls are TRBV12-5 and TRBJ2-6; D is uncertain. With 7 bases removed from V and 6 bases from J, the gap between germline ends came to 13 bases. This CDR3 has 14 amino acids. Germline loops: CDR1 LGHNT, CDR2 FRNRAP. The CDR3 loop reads CASDPRGAANVLTF. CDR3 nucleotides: TGTGCTAGTGACCCCCGAGGCGCGGCCAACGTCCTGACTTTC. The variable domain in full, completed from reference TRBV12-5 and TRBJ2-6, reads DARVTQTPRHKVTEMGQEVTMRCQPILGHNTVFWYRQTMMQGLELLAYFRNRAPLDDSGMPKDRFSAEMPDATLATLKIQPSEPRDSAVYFCASDPRGAANVLTFGAGSRLTVL.

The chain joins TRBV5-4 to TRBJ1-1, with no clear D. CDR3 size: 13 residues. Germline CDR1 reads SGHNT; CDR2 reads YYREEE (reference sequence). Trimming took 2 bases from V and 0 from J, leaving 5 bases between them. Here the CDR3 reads CASSFDMNTEAFF. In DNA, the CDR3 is TGTGCCAGCAGCTTTGACATGAACACTGAAGCTTTCTTT.

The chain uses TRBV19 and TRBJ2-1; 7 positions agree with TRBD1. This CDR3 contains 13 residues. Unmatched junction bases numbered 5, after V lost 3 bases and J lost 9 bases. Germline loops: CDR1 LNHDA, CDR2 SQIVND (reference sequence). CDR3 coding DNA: TGTGCCAGTAGTATTCGTAACAGGGGTGAGCAGTTCTTC. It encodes CASSIRNRGEQFF.

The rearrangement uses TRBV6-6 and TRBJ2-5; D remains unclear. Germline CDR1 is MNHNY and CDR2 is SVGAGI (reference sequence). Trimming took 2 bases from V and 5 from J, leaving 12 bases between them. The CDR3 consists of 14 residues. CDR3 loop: CASSYGVAGETQYF. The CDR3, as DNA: TGTGCCAGCAGTTACGGAGTAGCCGGGGAGACCCAGTACTTC.

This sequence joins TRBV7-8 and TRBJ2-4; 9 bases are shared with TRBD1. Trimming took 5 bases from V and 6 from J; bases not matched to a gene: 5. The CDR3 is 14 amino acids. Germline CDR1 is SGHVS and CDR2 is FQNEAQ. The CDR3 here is CASSTGQGVNIQYF. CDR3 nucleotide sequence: TGTGCCAGCAGCACGGGACAGGGAGTAAACATTCAGTACTTC.

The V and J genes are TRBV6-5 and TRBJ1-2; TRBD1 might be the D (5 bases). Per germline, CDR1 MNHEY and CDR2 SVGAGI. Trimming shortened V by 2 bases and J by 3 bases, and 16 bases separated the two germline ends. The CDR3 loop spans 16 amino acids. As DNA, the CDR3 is TGTGCCAGCAGTTACACTCCGGGGGGGTTGGACTATGGCTACACCTTC. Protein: CASSYTPGGLDYGYTF.

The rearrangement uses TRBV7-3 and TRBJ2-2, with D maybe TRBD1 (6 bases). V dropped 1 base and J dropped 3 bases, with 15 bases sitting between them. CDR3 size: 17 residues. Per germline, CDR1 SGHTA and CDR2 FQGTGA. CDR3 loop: CASSLNPAGADTGELFF. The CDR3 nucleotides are TGTGCCAGCAGCTTAAATCCGGCAGGGGCGGACACCGGGGAGCTGTTTTTT.

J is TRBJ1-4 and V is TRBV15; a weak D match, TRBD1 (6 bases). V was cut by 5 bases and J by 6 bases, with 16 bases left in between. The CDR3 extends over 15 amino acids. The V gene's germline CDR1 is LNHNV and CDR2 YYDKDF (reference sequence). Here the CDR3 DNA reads TGTGCCACCAGCCCCCCGGGGGGGCCAGATGAAAAACTGTTTTTT. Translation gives CATSPPGGPDEKLFF.

The chain's CDR3 is CATSRDMGGFVSEKLFF. In nucleotides, the CDR3 is TGTGCCACCAGCAGAGATATGGGGGGGTTCGTGAGTGAAAAACTGTTTTTT. The J gene is TRBJ1-4, the V gene TRBV15; tentative D call: TRBD1 (5 bases). The CDR3 has 17 amino acids. The ends were cut back, 0 bases at V and 7 bases at J, with 18 bases in the middle. Germline-derived CDR1 and CDR2 are LNHNV and YYDKDF (reference sequence). Looking up the rest from reference TRBV15 and TRBJ1-4 gives the full variable domain: DAMVIQNPRYQVTQFGKPVTLSCSQTLNHNVMYWYQQKSSQAPKLLFHYYDKDFNNEADTPDNFQSRRPNTSFCFLDIRSPGLGDTAMYLCATSRDMGGFVSEKLFFGSGTQLSVL.

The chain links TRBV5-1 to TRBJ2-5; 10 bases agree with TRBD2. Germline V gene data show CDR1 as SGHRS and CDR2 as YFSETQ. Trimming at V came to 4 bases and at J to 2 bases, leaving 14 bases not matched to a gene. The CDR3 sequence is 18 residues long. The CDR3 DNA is TGCGCCAGCAGCGACCCAACCTTAGCGGGGGGTTTTCAAGAGACCCAGTACTTC. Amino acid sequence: CASSDPTLAGGFQETQYF.

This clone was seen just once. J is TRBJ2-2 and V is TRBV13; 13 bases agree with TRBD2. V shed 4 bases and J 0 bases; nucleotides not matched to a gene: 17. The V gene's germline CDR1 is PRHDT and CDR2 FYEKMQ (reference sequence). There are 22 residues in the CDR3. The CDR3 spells CASSSRAQGLAGSYPNTGELFF. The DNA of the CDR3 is TGTGCCAGCAGCTCCAGAGCTCAGGGACTAGCGGGGTCCTACCCGAACACCGGGGAGCTGTTTTTT.

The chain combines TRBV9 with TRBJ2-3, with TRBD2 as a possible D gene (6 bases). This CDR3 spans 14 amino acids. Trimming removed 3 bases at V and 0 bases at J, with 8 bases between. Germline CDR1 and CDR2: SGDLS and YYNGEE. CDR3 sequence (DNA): TGTGCCAGCAGCGCGGGACTCAGCACAGATACGCAGTATTTT. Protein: CASSAGLSTDTQYF.

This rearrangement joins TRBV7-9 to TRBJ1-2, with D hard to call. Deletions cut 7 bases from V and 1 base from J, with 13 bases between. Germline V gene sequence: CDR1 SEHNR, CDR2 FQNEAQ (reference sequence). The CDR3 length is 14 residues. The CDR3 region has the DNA TGTGCCAGCATCCCTCCACATTTTAACTATGGCTACACCTTC. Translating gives CASIPPHFNYGYTF.

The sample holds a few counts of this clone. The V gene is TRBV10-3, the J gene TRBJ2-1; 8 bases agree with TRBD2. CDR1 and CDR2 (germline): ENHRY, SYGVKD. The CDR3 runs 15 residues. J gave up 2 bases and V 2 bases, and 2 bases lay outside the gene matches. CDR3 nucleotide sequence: TGTGCCATCAGTGAGATAGCGGGGCCCTACAATGAGCAGTTCTTC. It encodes CAISEIAGPYNEQFF.

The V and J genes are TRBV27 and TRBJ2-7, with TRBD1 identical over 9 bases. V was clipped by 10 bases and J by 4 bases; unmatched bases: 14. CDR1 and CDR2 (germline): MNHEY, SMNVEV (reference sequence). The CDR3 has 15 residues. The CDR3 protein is CATKLTGTGSYEQYF. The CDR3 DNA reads TGTGCCACCAAGTTGACCGGGACAGGGTCGTACGAGCAGTACTTC.